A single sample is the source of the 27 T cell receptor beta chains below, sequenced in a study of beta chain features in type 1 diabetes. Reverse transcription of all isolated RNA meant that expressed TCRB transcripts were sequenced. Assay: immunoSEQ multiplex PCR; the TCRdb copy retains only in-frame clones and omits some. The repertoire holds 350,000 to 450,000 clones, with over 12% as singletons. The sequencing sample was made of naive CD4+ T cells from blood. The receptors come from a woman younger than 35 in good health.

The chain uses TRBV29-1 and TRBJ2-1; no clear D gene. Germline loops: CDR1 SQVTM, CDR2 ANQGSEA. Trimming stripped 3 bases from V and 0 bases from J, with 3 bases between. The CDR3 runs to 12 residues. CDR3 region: CSVDSSYNEQFF. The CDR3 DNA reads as TGCAGCGTTGACAGCTCCTACAATGAGCAGTTCTTC.

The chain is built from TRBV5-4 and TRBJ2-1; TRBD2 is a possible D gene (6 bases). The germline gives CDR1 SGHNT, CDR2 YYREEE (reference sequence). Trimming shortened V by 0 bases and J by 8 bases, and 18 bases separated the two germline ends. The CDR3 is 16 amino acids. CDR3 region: CASSLGQPLRGDEQFF. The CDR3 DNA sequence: TGTGCCAGCAGCTTGGGACAGCCACTCCGCGGGGATGAGCAGTTCTTC. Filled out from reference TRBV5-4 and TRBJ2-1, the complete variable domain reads ETGVTQSPTHLIKTRGQQVTLRCSSQSGHNTVSWYQQALGQGPQFIFQYYREEENGRGNFPPRFSGLQFPNYSSELNVNALELDDSALYLCASSLGQPLRGDEQFFGPGTRLTVL.

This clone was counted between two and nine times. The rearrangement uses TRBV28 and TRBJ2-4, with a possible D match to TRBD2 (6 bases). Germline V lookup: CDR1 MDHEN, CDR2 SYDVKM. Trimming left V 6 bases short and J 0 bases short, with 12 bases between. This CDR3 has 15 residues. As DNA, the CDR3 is TGTGCCAGCAGCCCAGAGGGACTAGCCAAAAACATTCAGTACTTC. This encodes CASSPEGLAKNIQYF.

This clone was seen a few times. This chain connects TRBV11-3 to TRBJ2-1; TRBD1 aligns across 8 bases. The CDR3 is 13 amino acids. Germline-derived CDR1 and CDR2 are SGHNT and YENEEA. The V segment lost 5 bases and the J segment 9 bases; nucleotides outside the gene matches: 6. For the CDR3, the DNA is TGTGCCAGCAGCCCTCGGACAGGGAGTGAGCAGTTCTTC. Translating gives CASSPRTGSEQFF.

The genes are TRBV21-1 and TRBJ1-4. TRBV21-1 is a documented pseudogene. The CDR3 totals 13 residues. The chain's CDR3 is CASSCRPGEKLFF. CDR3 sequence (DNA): TGTGCCAGCAGCTGTCGCCCGGGAGAGAAACTGTTTTTT.

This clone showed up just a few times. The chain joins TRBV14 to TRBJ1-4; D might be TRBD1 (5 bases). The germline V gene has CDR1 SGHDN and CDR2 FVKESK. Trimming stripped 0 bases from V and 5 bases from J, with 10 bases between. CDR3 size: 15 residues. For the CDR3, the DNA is TGTGCCAGCAGCCAAGAACGCAGGGCGAATGAAAAACTGTTTTTT. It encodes CASSQERRANEKLFF.

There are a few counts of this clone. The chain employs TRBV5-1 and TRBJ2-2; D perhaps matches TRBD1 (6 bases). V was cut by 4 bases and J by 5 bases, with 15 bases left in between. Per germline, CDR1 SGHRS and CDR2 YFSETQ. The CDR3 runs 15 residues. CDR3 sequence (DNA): TGCGCCAGCAGCAATCAGGGGAAGGAAACCGGGGAGCTGTTTTTT. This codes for CASSNQGKETGELFF.

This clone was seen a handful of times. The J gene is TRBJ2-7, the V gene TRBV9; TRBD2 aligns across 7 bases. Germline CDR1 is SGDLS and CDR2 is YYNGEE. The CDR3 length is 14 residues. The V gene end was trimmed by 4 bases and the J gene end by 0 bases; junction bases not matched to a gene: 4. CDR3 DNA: TGTGCCAGCAGCTTCGGGGGGTTCTCCTACGAGCAGTACTTC. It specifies CASSFGGFSYEQYF.

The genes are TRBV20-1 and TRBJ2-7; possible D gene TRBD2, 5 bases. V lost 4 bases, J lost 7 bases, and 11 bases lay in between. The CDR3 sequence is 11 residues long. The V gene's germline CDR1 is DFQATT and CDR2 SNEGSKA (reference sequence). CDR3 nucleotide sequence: TGCAGTGCTACTAATCGCGGGGAGCAGTACTTC. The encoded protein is CSATNRGEQYF.

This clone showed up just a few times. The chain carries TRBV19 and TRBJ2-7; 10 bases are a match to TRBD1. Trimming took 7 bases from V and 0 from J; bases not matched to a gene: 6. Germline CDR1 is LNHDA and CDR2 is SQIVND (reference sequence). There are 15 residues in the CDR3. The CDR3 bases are TGTGCCAGTAACCCCGGGACAGGGGCCTCCTACGAGCAGTACTTC. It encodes CASNPGTGASYEQYF. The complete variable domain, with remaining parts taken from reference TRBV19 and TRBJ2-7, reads DGGITQSPKYLFRKEGQNVTLSCEQNLNHDAMYWYRQDPGQGLRLIYYSQIVNDFQKGDIAEGYSVSREKKESFPLTVTSAQKNPTAFYLCASNPGTGASYEQYFGPGTRLTVT.

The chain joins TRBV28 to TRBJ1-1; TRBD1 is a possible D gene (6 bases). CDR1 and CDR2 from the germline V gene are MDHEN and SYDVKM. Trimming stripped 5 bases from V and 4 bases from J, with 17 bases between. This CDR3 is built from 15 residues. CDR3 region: CASSQPRTEITEAFF. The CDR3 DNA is TGTGCCAGCAGTCAGCCTAGGACAGAGATCACTGAAGCTTTCTTT.

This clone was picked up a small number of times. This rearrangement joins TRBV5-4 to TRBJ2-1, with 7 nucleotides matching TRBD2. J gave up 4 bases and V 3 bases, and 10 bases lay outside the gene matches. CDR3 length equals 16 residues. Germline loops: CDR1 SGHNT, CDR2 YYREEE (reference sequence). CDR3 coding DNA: TGTGCCAGCAGCTCAACCGGGACTAAGATATACAATGAGCAGTTCTTC. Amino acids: CASSSTGTKIYNEQFF.

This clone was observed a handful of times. CDR3 sequence (DNA): TGCGCCAGCAGCCAAGACCTGGGGAGAACAGATACGCAGTATTTT. This encodes CASSQDLGRTDTQYF. The rearrangement links TRBV4-3 to TRBJ2-3, with D perhaps matching TRBD2 (5 bases). Germline CDR1 LGHNA, CDR2 YSLEER. The CDR3 is 15 amino acids. The V end was cut by 0 bases, the J end by 3 bases, with 10 bases between.

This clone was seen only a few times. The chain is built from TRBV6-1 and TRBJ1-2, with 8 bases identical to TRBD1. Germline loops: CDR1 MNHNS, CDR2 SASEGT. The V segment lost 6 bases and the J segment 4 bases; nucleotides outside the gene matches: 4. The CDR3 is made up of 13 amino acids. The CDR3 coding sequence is TGTGCCAGCAGGAGGACAGGGCCCTATGGCTACACCTTC. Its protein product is CASRRTGPYGYTF.

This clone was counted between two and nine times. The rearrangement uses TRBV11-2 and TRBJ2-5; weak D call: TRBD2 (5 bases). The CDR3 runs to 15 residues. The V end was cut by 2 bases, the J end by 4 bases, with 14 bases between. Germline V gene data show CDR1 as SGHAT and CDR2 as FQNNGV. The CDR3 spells CASSLSLWTPETQYF. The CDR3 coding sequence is TGTGCCAGCAGCTTATCCCTGTGGACTCCAGAGACCCAGTACTTC.

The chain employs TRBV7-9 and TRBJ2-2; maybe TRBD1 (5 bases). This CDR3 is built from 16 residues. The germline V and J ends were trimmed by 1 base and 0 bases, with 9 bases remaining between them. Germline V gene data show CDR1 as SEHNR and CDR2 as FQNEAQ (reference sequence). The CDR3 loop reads CASSLVQGSNTGELFF. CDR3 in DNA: TGTGCCAGCAGCTTAGTCCAGGGCTCGAACACCGGGGAGCTGTTTTTT.

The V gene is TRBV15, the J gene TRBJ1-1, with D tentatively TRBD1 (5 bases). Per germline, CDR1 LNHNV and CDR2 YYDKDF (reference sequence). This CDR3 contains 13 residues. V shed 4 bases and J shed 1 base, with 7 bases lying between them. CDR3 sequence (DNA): TGTGCCACCAGCACCAGGGAGAACACTGAAGCTTTCTTT. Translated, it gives CATSTRENTEAFF.

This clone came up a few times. Written as DNA, the CDR3 is TGCGCCAGCAGCCACCTTAGGGGACAGGGTATGGATGAGCAGTTCTTC. Translating it yields CASSHLRGQGMDEQFF. The chain employs TRBV4-3 and TRBJ2-1; 9 nucleotides match TRBD1. The CDR3 totals 16 residues. CDR1 is LGHNA and CDR2 is YSLEER in the germline V gene. Germline trimming cut 3 bases from V and 8 bases from J; bases unmatched to any gene: 11.

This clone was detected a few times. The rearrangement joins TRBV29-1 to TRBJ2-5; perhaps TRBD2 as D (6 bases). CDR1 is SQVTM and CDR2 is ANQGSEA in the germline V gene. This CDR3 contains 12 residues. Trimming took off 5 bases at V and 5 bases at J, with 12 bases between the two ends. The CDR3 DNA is TGCAGCGTTCGACGTACTAGCGAGACCCAGTACTTC. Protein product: CSVRRTSETQYF.

Here the CDR3 reads CASSLTTSGRNEQYF. As DNA, the CDR3 is TGTGCCAGCAGCCTAACGACTAGCGGGAGGAACGAGCAGTACTTC. V usage is TRBV14 and J usage is TRBJ2-7; 13 bases match TRBD2. Germline trimming cut 4 bases from V and 5 bases from J; bases unmatched to any gene: 5. The CDR3 covers 15 residues. Germline V gives CDR1 SGHDN, CDR2 FVKESK.

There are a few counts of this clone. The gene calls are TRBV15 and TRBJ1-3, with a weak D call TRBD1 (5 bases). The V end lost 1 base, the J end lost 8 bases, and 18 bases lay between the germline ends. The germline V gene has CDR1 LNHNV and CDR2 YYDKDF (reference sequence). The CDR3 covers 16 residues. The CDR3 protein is CATSRGVQGPRDTIYF. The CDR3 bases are TGTGCCACCAGCAGAGGTGTCCAGGGTCCTCGCGACACCATATATTTT.

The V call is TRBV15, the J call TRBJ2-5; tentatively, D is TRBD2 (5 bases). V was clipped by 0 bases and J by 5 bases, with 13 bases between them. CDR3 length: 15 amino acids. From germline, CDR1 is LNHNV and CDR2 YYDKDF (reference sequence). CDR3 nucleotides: TGTGCCACCAGCAGAGATCGGGGTAGAATCGAGACCCAGTACTTC. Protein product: CATSRDRGRIETQYF.

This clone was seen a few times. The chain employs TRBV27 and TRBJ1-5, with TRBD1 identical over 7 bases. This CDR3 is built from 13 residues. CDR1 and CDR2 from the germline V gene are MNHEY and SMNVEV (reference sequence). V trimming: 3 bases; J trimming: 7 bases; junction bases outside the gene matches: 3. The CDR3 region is CASSFDRDQPQHF. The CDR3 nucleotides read TGTGCCAGCAGTTTCGACAGGGACCAGCCCCAGCATTTT.

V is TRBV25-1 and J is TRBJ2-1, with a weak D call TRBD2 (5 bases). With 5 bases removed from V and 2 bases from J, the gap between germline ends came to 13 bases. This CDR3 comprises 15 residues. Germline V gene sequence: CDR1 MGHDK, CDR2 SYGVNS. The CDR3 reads CASSFFGGTYNEQFF. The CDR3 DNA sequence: TGTGCCAGCAGTTTCTTCGGAGGAACCTACAATGAGCAGTTCTTC.

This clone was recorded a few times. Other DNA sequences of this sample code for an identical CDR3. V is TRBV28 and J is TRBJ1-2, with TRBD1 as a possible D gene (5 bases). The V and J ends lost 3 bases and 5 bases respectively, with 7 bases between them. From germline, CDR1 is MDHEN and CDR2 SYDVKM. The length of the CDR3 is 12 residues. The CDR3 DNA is TGTGCCAGCAGTTTCCAGGGTTATGGCTACACCTTC. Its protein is CASSFQGYGYTF.

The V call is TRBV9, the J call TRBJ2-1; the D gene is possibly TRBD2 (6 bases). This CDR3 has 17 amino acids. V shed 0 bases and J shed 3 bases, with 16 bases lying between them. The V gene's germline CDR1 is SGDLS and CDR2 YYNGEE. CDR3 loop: CASSVAVGGTLYNEQFF. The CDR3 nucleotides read TGTGCCAGCAGCGTAGCAGTCGGCGGGACCCTCTACAATGAGCAGTTCTTC.

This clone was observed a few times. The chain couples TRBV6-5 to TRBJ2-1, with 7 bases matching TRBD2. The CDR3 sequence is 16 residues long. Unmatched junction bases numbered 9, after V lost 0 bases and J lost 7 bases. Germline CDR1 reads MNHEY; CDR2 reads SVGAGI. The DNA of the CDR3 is TGTGCCAGCAGTTACTCGTGGGGCGGGAGTGGAAATGAGCAGTTCTTC. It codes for CASSYSWGGSGNEQFF.